This record concerns one T cell receptor beta chain sequence. Its specificity is unknown. Moderate-to-severe activity, CAS ≥3, NOSPECS ≥4 and duration under 3 months were recorded for donors with ophthalmopathy. Germline V gene lookup returns CDR1 SGHVS and CDR2 FQNEAQ. The CDR3 has 15 amino acids. With 5 bases clipped from V and 2 bases from J, the junction kept 9 bases outside the gene matches. Beta-chain TCR CDR3 regions were amplified from RNA transcripts. Second-round multiplex PCR came after first-round RT-PCR with HTBI primers. TCRdb independently ran MiXCR on the multiplex PCR reads; one entry per CDR3 protein. The sample has about 400,000 distinct CDR3 sequences; approximately 16% are singletons. These data are taken from a study of Graves' ophthalmopathy and Graves' hyperthyroidism. General study findings and limits: The 13-signature model separated ophthalmopathy from stable hyperthyroidism at around 88% sensitivity and about 80% specificity. Most thyroid clonotypes with frequency above 0.001 were detected in blood too.

The specimen was peripheral blood. V usage is TRBV7-8 and J usage is TRBJ2-7, with 7 bases that match TRBD2. The receptor comes from a woman younger than 30 with Graves' ophthalmopathy. CDR3 DNA sequence: TGTGCCAGCAGCATGCCCCCAGCGGGGCCCTACGAGCAGTACTTC. Its protein is CASSMPPAGPYEQYF.